This T cell receptor (beta chain) stems from a study of cytomegalovirus exposure and HLA in healthy donors. Across the study: Of the donors genotyped, approximately 400 in all, 75% to 85% fell in the Caucasian-associated ancestry cluster.

Both 60 Vbeta primers and 13 Jbeta primers went into the PCR. Using immunoSEQ multiplex PCR, the repertoire was profiled, and TCRdb retains in-frame clones only, with some absent. The table has approximately 170,000 clones, roughly 81% seen once; the top ten hold about 3.1%. Study findings and constraints: Productive status was seen about 90% or about 30% of the time for most TCR beta V segments in an earlier analysis. The availability of immune exposure information extended only to CMV serostatus.

Germline CDR1 reads MNHNS; CDR2 reads SASEGT. This CDR3 has 17 residues. This clone has a single count. The antigen is not known. Germline is not matched at one junction end, which may reflect a read error. Despite likely unrecorded immune exposures, the donors were nominally healthy at the time of sampling. J is TRBJ2-6 and V is TRBV6-1; D might be TRBD1 (5 bases). Material for sequencing was PBMCs. The receptor was derived from a woman in her 30s in good health and CMV-seropositive. The CDR3 region has the DNA TGTGCCAGCAGTGAAGCCGAGATCGCCTCTGGGGCCAACGTCCCGACTTTC. Translated, it gives CASSEAEIASGANVPTF.